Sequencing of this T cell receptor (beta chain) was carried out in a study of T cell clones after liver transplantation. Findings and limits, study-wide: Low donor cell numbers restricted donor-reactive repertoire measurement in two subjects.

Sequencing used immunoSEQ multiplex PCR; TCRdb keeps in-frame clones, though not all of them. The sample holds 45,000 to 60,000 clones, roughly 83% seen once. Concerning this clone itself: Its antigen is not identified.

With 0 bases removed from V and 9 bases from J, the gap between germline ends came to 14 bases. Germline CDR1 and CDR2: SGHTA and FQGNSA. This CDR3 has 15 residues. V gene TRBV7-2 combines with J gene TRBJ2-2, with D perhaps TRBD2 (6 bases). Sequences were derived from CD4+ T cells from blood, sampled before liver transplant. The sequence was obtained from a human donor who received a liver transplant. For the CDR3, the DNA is TGTGCCAGCAGCTTAGCGGGAGGCCGGGGTCGGGAGCTGTTTTTT. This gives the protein CASSLAGGRGRELFF.